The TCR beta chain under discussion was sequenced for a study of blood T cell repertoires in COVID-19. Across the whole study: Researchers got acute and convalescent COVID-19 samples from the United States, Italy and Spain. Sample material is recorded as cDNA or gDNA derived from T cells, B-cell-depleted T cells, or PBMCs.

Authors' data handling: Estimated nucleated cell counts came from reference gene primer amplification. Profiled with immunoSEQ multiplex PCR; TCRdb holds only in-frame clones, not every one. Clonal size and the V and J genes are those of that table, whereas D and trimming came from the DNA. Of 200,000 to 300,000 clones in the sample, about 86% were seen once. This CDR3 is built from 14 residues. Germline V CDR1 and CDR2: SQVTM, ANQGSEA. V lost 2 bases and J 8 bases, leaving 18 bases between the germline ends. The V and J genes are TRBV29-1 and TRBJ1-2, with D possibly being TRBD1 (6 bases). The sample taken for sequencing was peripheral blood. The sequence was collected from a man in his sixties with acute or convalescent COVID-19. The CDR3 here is CSVETGQSIQGYTF. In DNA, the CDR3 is TGCAGCGTTGAAACAGGACAGTCTATACAGGGCTACACCTTC.